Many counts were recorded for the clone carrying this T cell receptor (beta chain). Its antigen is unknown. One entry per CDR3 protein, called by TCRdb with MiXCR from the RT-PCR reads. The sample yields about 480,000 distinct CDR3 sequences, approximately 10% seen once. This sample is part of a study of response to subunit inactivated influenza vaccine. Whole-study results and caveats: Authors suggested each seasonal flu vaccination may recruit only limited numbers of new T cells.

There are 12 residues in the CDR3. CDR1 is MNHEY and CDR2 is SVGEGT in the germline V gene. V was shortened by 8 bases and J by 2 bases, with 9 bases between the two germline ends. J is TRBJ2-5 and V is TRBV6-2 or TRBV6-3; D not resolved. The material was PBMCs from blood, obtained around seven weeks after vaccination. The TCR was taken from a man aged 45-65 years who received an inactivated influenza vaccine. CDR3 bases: TGTGCCAGCCAGGACCCACAAGAGACCCAGTACTTC. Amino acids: CASQDPQETQYF.